This entry concerns a single T cell receptor beta chain. This entry is derived from a study of cytomegalovirus exposure and HLA in healthy donors. V was clipped by 4 bases and J by 1 base; unmatched bases: 6. The germline V gene has CDR1 SGHTS and CDR2 YDEGEE. The CDR3 is 18 residues long. Data came from immunoSEQ multiplex PCR; TCRdb stores just in-frame clones and leaves some out. The table lists fewer than 100,000 clones, more than 75% of them singletons. The chain carries TRBV5-8 and TRBJ2-6, with 12 bases that match TRBD2. Sample: PBMCs. The receptor's source is a man aged 25-45 years in good health and CMV-seronegative. The CDR3 nucleotides read TGTGCCAGCAGCGTGACTAGCGGGAGACCTTCTGGGGCCAACGTCCTGACTTTC. Translating gives CASSVTSGRPSGANVLTF.